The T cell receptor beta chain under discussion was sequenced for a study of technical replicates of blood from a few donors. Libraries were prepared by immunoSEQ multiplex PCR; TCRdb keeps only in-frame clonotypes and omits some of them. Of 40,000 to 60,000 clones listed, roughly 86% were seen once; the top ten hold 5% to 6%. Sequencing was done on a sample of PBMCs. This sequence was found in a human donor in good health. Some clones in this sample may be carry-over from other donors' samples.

CDR3 residues: CASSSGWETQYF. The CDR3 nucleotides read TGTGCCAGCAGCTCGGGGTGGGAGACCCAGTACTTC. The chain is built from TRBV7-9 and TRBJ2-5, with D maybe TRBD2 (5 bases). CDR1 is SEHNR and CDR2 is FQNEAQ in the germline V gene (reference sequence). V lost 4 bases and J 5 bases, leaving 8 bases between the germline ends. The CDR3 covers 12 residues.